This T cell receptor (beta chain) was recovered during a study of T cell responses to AZD1222 COVID-19 vaccine. On this clone itself: Its antigen remains unidentified.

TCRdb's table, derived via immunoSEQ multiplex PCR, lists solely in-frame clones and lacks some. The sample consists of approximately 82,000 clones, 90% to 95% of them appearing once. Pooling of second doses given at about 4 or about 12 weeks was done. Broader study findings: Spike-specific TCR breadth rose after two AZD1222 doses, and depth rose as well. Clonal diversity was possibly underestimated; the donors were predominantly white British and more often female.

Germline V gives CDR1 LGHNA, CDR2 YNFKEQ. V dropped 5 bases and J dropped 2 bases, with 13 bases sitting between them. The CDR3 totals 14 residues. The rearrangement uses TRBV4-2 and TRBJ2-7, with a weak D call TRBD2 (6 bases). Material: peripheral blood, obtained 28 days after the second AZD1222 dose. The sequence came from an adult who received the AZD1222 COVID-19 vaccine. The CDR3 sequence is CASSSGTGTYEQYF. The CDR3 DNA reads TGTGCCAGCAGCTCCGGGACTGGCACCTACGAGCAGTACTTC.